A selection of T cell receptor beta chains follows, all from one sample in a study of blood T cell repertoires in COVID-19. Using immunoSEQ multiplex PCR, the repertoire was profiled, and TCRdb retains in-frame clones only, with some absent. The sample holds approximately 280,000 clones, roughly 85% seen once. Input material: peripheral blood. These receptors all come from a man aged 50 or older with active or convalescent COVID-19. Both conserved end residues are part of each CDR3. Fields, in order: V gene, clone size, J gene, D gene, CDR3 protein, CDR3 DNA. The D gene is left open where the match is weak. Clone size is shown for a subset of rows, as once, few, many or a class of expanded clone.

V: TRBV10-1; size: .; J: TRBJ2-5; D: .; CDR3: CASSESGAEETQYF; DNA: TGCGCCAGCAGTGAGTCTGGAGCGGAAGAGACCCAGTACTTC
V: TRBV14; size: .; J: TRBJ2-5; D: TRBD1; CDR3: CASSPLGQGVETQYF; DNA: TGTGCCAGCAGCCCCCTCGGACAGGGGGTGGAGACCCAGTACTTC
V: TRBV19; size: .; J: TRBJ1-5; D: .; CDR3: CASRGGAGYSNQPQHF; DNA: TGTGCCAGTAGGGGGGGGGCCGGATATAGCAATCAGCCCCAGCATTTT
V: TRBV6-4; size: .; J: TRBJ2-1; D: .; CDR3: CATTTRAYRNEQFF; DNA: TGTGCCACCACGACGCGGGCTTACCGCAATGAGCAGTTCTTC
V: TRBV2; size: .; J: TRBJ1-1; D: .; CDR3: CASSEGRGGAFF; DNA: TGTGCCAGCAGTGAAGGACGGGGGGGAGCTTTCTTT
V: TRBV6-1; size: few; J: TRBJ1-4; D: TRBD1; CDR3: CASRPHDRDNEKLFF; DNA: TGTGCCAGCAGGCCTCATGACAGGGATAATGAAAAACTGTTTTTT
V: TRBV19; size: .; J: TRBJ1-3; D: .; CDR3: CASRSPLYSGNTIYF; DNA: TGTGCCAGTAGATCCCCCTTATACTCTGGAAACACCATATATTTT
V: TRBV6-2/TRBV6-3; size: few; J: TRBJ1-1; D: TRBD1; CDR3: CASSSQTGLTFF; DNA: TGTGCCAGCAGTTCCCAGACAGGGTTAACTTTCTTT
V: TRBV24-1; size: .; J: TRBJ1-5; D: .; CDR3: CATSAPAGDSGNNQPQHF; DNA: TGTGCCACCAGTGCTCCTGCGGGCGACTCTGGGAACAACCAGCCCCAGCATTTT
V: TRBV29-1; size: .; J: TRBJ2-7; D: .; CDR3: CSVELGRGRSYEQYF; DNA: TGCAGCGTGGAGTTAGGACGAGGGAGGTCCTACGAGCAGTACTTC
V: TRBV7-2; size: .; J: TRBJ2-1; D: .; CDR3: CASSPKTPGGNEQFF; DNA: TGTGCCAGCAGCCCAAAAACCCCTGGAGGGAATGAGCAGTTCTTC
V: TRBV5-4; size: once; J: TRBJ1-6; D: TRBD1; CDR3: CASSSGQLNSPLHF; DNA: TGTGCCAGCAGCTCGGGACAGCTTAATTCACCCCTCCACTTT
V: TRBV27; size: .; J: TRBJ1-1; D: .; CDR3: CASSFQGSTEAFF; DNA: TGTGCCAGCAGTTTCCAGGGTAGCACTGAAGCTTTCTTT
V: TRBV7-9; size: .; J: TRBJ1-2; D: .; CDR3: CASTPLRRNGYTF; DNA: TGTGCCAGCACCCCTCTGAGGCGGAATGGCTACACCTTC
V: TRBV3-1/TRBV3-2; size: few; J: TRBJ2-2; D: .; CDR3: CASSQGLVYTGELFF; DNA: TGTGCCAGCAGCCAAGGACTAGTGTACACCGGGGAGCTGTTTTTT
V: TRBV5-1; size: .; J: TRBJ1-2; D: TRBD1; CDR3: CASSLTTGTANYGYTF; DNA: TGCGCCAGCAGCTTAACCACCGGGACAGCTAACTATGGCTACACCTTC
V: TRBV30; size: .; J: TRBJ1-2; D: .; CDR3: CAWSVGGLYYGYTF; DNA: TGTGCCTGGAGTGTCGGGGGGCTCTACTATGGCTACACCTTC
V: TRBV28; size: few; J: TRBJ1-5; D: TRBD1; CDR3: CASSPPGQGFSSNQPQHF; DNA: TGTGCCAGCAGTCCTCCGGGACAGGGTTTTAGTAGCAATCAGCCCCAGCATTTT
V: TRBV7-3; size: .; J: TRBJ2-5; D: .; CDR3: CASSLTPRGKTQYF; DNA: TGTGCCAGCAGCTTAACCCCCAGGGGAAAGACCCAGTACTTC
V: TRBV18; size: .; J: TRBJ2-7; D: TRBD1; CDR3: CASSREQGASYEQYF; DNA: TGTGCCAGCTCCCGGGAACAGGGGGCCTCCTACGAGCAGTACTTC
V: TRBV5-6; size: once; J: TRBJ2-7; D: .; CDR3: CASSLRTRPAYEQYF; DNA: TGTGCCAGCAGCCTGAGGACTCGTCCCGCCTACGAGCAGTACTTC
V: TRBV5-6; size: .; J: TRBJ2-2; D: TRBD2; CDR3: CASSPSLTGGQTGELFF; DNA: TGTGCCAGCAGCCCTTCCCTCACGGGAGGTCAAACCGGGGAGCTGTTTTTT
V: TRBV14; size: .; J: TRBJ1-6; D: .; CDR3: CASSQRTPSYNSPLHF; DNA: TGTGCCAGCAGCCAACGGACTCCCTCCTATAATTCACCCCTCCACTTT
V: TRBV7-8; size: many; J: TRBJ2-1; D: TRBD2; CDR3: CASSPYRLAGGREQFF; DNA: TGTGCCAGCAGCCCCTATCGACTAGCAGGTGGCCGGGAGCAGTTCTTC
V: TRBV6-5; size: .; J: TRBJ2-3; D: TRBD1; CDR3: CASSTGTGETDTQYF; DNA: TGTGCCAGCAGTACAGGGACAGGGGAGACAGATACGCAGTATTTT
V: TRBV6-6; size: .; J: TRBJ1-2; D: TRBD1; CDR3: CASSSGTGPYGYTF; DNA: TGTGCCAGCAGTTCCGGGACAGGGCCCTATGGCTACACCTTC
V: TRBV27; size: .; J: TRBJ1-1; D: .; CDR3: CASSQTHRGEAFF; DNA: TGTGCCAGCAGCCAGACACATCGTGGGGAAGCTTTCTTT
V: TRBV18; size: .; J: TRBJ1-6; D: .; CDR3: CASSPSGQGSSPLHF; DNA: TGTGCCAGCTCACCTTCGGGGCAGGGGAGTTCACCCCTCCACTTT
V: TRBV5-1; size: .; J: TRBJ2-5; D: .; CDR3: CASSLELPETQYF; DNA: TGCGCCAGCAGCTTGGAACTGCCGGAGACCCAGTACTTC
V: TRBV5-6; size: .; J: TRBJ1-2; D: .; CDR3: CASSLGLASNRRPNYGYTF; DNA: TGTGCCAGCAGCTTGGGGCTGGCGAGTAACAGGCGTCCTAACTATGGCTACACCTTC
V: TRBV19; size: once; J: TRBJ2-2; D: TRBD2; CDR3: CASSSGPGGTGELFF; DNA: TGTGCCAGTAGTAGCGGGCCGGGGGGAACCGGGGAGCTGTTTTTT
V: TRBV19; size: .; J: TRBJ1-5; D: TRBD1; CDR3: CASSLGTGGQPQHF; DNA: TGTGCCAGTAGTCTTGGGACAGGTGGTCAGCCCCAGCATTTT
V: TRBV4-2; size: once; J: TRBJ2-1; D: TRBD2; CDR3: CASSQGTSGYNEQFF; DNA: TGTGCCAGCAGCCAAGGGACTAGCGGGTACAATGAGCAGTTCTTC
V: TRBV28; size: .; J: TRBJ2-3; D: TRBD1; CDR3: CASSQDRLSTDTQYF; DNA: TGTGCCAGCAGCCAGGACAGGCTTAGCACAGATACGCAGTATTTT
V: TRBV29-1; size: once; J: TRBJ2-1; D: TRBD2; CDR3: CSAETLAGSYNEQFF; DNA: TGCAGCGCTGAGACCCTAGCGGGCTCCTACAATGAGCAGTTCTTC
V: TRBV7-9; size: .; J: TRBJ1-4; D: TRBD1; CDR3: CASRQGRTGGEKLFF; DNA: TGTGCCAGCAGGCAAGGCAGGACAGGGGGCGAAAAACTGTTTTTT
V: TRBV11-2; size: .; J: TRBJ2-5; D: TRBD2; CDR3: CASSFRLAAPSGEETQYF; DNA: TGTGCCAGCAGCTTTAGATTGGCGGCTCCTAGCGGCGAAGAGACCCAGTACTTC
V: TRBV30; size: .; J: TRBJ2-3; D: TRBD2; CDR3: CAWSVLGSGRLQYF; DNA: TGTGCCTGGAGTGTACTTGGTAGCGGGAGGTTGCAGTATTTT
V: TRBV23-1; size: .; J: TRBJ1-2; D: TRBD1; CDR3: CASSAWTGCGYGYTF; DNA: TGCGCCAGCAGTGCCTGGACAGGGTGCGGCTATGGCTACACCTTC
V: TRBV24-1; size: .; J: TRBJ2-2; D: .; CDR3: CATSGLTGELFF; DNA: TGTGCCACCAGCGGACTGACCGGGGAGCTGTTTTTT
V: TRBV19; size: .; J: TRBJ2-3; D: TRBD2; CDR3: CASSARTSGSGFRDTQYF; DNA: TGTGCCAGTAGTGCTCGGACTAGCGGGAGTGGTTTTAGGGATACGCAGTATTTT
V: TRBV7-2; size: .; J: TRBJ2-3; D: .; CDR3: CASSRDFTDTQYF; DNA: TGTGCCAGCAGCCGGGACTTCACAGATACGCAGTATTTT
V: TRBV6-1; size: .; J: TRBJ2-1; D: TRBD1; CDR3: CASSTGQDYNEQFF; DNA: TGTGCCAGCAGTACGGGACAGGACTACAATGAGCAGTTCTTC
V: TRBV5-1; size: .; J: TRBJ2-7; D: TRBD2; CDR3: CASSPLGREDHEQYF; DNA: TGCGCCAGCAGCCCTCTGGGGCGGGAGGACCACGAGCAGTACTTC